This T cell receptor (beta chain) derives from a study of CD8 T cells in Susac syndrome. Study-wide results and caveats: The study conceded that relatively few individuals underwent its TCR sequencing and HLA analysis.

RNA amounts of roughly 0.5 to 1 ug underwent reverse transcription with random hexamers. TCRdb re-called the immunoSEQ multiplex PCR reads through MiXCR, storing one row per CDR3 protein. The repertoire has under 200,000 distinct CDR3 sequences, roughly 95% of them found once; the top ten carry 0.15% to 0.2%. About this clonotype itself: Its antigen is still unknown.

The authors sequenced TCR beta from blood CD8+ and CD4+ T cells. CDR3 length: 17 residues. Germline CDR1 and CDR2: MGHRA and YSYEKL. Trimming removed 4 bases at V and 0 bases at J, with 19 bases between. The sample was CD8+ T cells from PBMCs. The clonotype was recovered from a human donor with multiple sclerosis. The V gene is TRBV4-1, the J gene TRBJ2-7; perhaps D is TRBD1 or TRBD2 (5 bases each). As DNA, the CDR3 is TGCGCCAGCAGCCTTTCCTTCTCGGGGCAGGGCTCCTACGAGCAGTACTTC. This codes for CASSLSFSGQGSYEQYF.